Below, 21 T cell receptor beta chains from the same sample are listed, as sequenced in a study of blood T cells in healthy people across ages. A second PCR of roughly 6 to 12 cycles used a sample-barcoded 5' primer and a J-beta primer mix. TCRdb independently ran MiXCR on the 5' RACE reads; one entry per CDR3 protein. The sample has about 800,000 distinct CDR3 sequences; roughly 60% are singletons. The specimen sequenced was blood. These receptors were obtained from a man aged 25-45 years in good health.

Remarks on this clonotype: A much bigger clone sits one base away, suggesting this may be a read error. The CDR3, as DNA: TGTGCCAGCAGCTTTGACAGCGGGACTGAAGCTTTCTTT. This encodes CASSFDSGTEAFF. The V call is TRBV14, the J call TRBJ1-1, with D possibly being TRBD1 (5 bases). V was cut by 5 bases and J by 5 bases, with 12 bases left in between. Looked up from germline, CDR1 is SGHDN and CDR2 is FVKESK. The CDR3 extends over 13 amino acids. Combining the CDR3 with reference TRBV14 and TRBJ1-1 gives the whole variable domain EAGVTQFPSHSVIEKGQTVTLRCDPISGHDNLYWYRRVMGKEIKFLLHFVKESKQDESGMPNNRFLAERTGGTYSTLKVQPAELEDSGVYFCASSFDSGTEAFFGQGTRLTVV.

This clonotype was picked up a small number of times. The chain has TRBV7-2 and TRBJ2-7, with a possible D match to TRBD1 (6 bases). The germline gives CDR1 SGHTA, CDR2 FQGNSA. Trimming stripped 5 bases from V and 1 base from J, with 12 bases between. The CDR3 sequence is 14 residues long. The CDR3 nucleotides are TGTGCCAGCAGCCCGCACAGGGTATCCTACGAGCAGTACTTC. This gives the protein CASSPHRVSYEQYF.

V is TRBV7-2 and J is TRBJ1-1; D is unclear. Between the trimmed V and J ends, which lost 5 bases and 4 bases, there was a span of 11 bases. Germline-derived CDR1 and CDR2 are SGHTA and FQGNSA. The CDR3 loop spans 13 amino acids. CDR3 sequence (DNA): TGTGCCAGCAGCGTGCCAGATCTCACTGAAGCTTTCTTT. Translating gives CASSVPDLTEAFF.

The chain joins TRBV7-9 to TRBJ1-2, with TRBD1 identical over 10 bases. Germline CDR1 SEHNR, CDR2 FQNEAQ (reference sequence). V was pared by 5 bases and J by 1 base, with 13 bases of the junction left unmatched. There are 18 residues in the CDR3. CDR3 DNA sequence: TGTGCCAGCAGCGGAGAGGGAGGACAGGGGGATTTTAACTATGGCTACACCTTC. This codes for CASSGEGGQGDFNYGYTF.

The chain joins TRBV7-2 to TRBJ1-6; TRBD1 is a possible D gene (6 bases). V dropped 5 bases and J dropped 5 bases, with 13 bases sitting between them. This CDR3 comprises 15 residues. Looked up from germline, CDR1 is SGHTA and CDR2 is FQGNSA. In nucleotides, the CDR3 is TGTGCCAGCAGCCTTAGTGCAGGGGATAATTCACCCCTCCACTTT. Its protein is CASSLSAGDNSPLHF.

This sequence joins TRBV7-3 and TRBJ2-3, with TRBD2 matching over 7 bases. CDR3 length: 15 amino acids. CDR1 SGHTA and CDR2 FQGTGA come from the germline V gene. V lost 2 bases and J lost 4; bases outside the gene matches: 6. The chain's CDR3 is CASSLDGGGADTQYF. The CDR3 nucleotides read TGTGCCAGCAGCTTAGACGGGGGAGGGGCAGATACGCAGTATTTT.

V usage is TRBV15 and J usage is TRBJ2-5, with a tentative D call TRBD2 (7 bases). CDR1 is LNHNV, CDR2 YYDKDF, per germline (reference sequence). V dropped 5 bases and J dropped 12 bases, with 19 bases sitting between them. The CDR3 is 13 amino acids. As DNA, the CDR3 is TGTGCCACCAGCCAGAACTCCAGGGAGGGGGAGTACTTC. Amino acid sequence: CATSQNSREGEYF.

The rearrangement joins TRBV20-1 to TRBJ2-1; possible D gene TRBD2, 7 bases. Germline CDR1 reads DFQATT; CDR2 reads SNEGSKA (reference sequence). This CDR3 comprises 16 residues. V was shortened by 1 base and J by 4 bases, with 17 bases between the two germline ends. The CDR3 here is CSARVGGAGRYNEQFF. The CDR3 DNA is TGCAGTGCTAGAGTGGGGGGGGCTGGTAGATACAATGAGCAGTTCTTC.

There are a few counts of this clonotype. The chain is built from TRBV5-6 and TRBJ1-2, with D maybe TRBD1 (6 bases). Trimming left V 3 bases short and J 7 bases short, with 10 bases between. Germline assignment: CDR1 SGHDT and CDR2 YYEEEE. The CDR3 length is 12 residues. CDR3 nucleotides: TGTGCCAGCAGCTCGGGGGACATTGGCTACACCTTC. Translated, it gives CASSSGDIGYTF.

This clonotype appeared a few times. The V and J genes are TRBV7-9 and TRBJ2-1; 12 bases agree with TRBD2. Germline CDR1 reads SEHNR; CDR2 reads FQNEAQ (reference sequence). There are 18 residues in the CDR3. V gave up 1 base and J gave up 3 bases; unmatched junction bases: 7. The CDR3 here is CASSLVPATSGSYNEQFF. CDR3 in DNA: TGTGCCAGCAGCTTAGTCCCCGCGACTAGCGGGAGCTACAATGAGCAGTTCTTC.

The gene calls are TRBV15 and TRBJ2-5; 12 nucleotides align to TRBD2. The last part of the DNA fits TRBJ2-7 better; the J call may be wrong. Germline CDR1 is LNHNV and CDR2 is YYDKDF (reference sequence). CDR3 length: 13 residues. The CDR3 reads CATSLAGGYEQYF. DNA of the CDR3: TGTGCCACCTCACTAGCGGGAGGATACGAGCAGTACTTC.

CDR3 sequence reads: CASSPEALAGGYNEQFF. CDR3 coding DNA: TGTGCCAGCAGCCCCGAAGCTCTAGCGGGAGGATACAATGAGCAGTTCTTC. The V gene is TRBV7-9, the J gene TRBJ2-1, with 11 positions matching TRBD2. V gave up 5 bases and J gave up 4 bases; unmatched junction bases: 10. Germline V gene sequence: CDR1 SEHNR, CDR2 FQNEAQ (reference sequence). CDR3 length equals 17 residues.

V usage is TRBV10-3 and J usage is TRBJ1-1; no definite D call. The V gene lost 6 bases and the J gene lost 2 bases, with 13 bases spanning the gap. The CDR3 contains 14 residues. CDR1 is ENHRY, CDR2 SYGVKD, per germline. The CDR3 sequence is CAISNLRVNTEAFF. The CDR3 nucleotides read TGTGCCATCAGCAACCTCCGGGTAAACACTGAAGCTTTCTTT.

As to this clonotype: Its ends do not fully match the called genes, so a read error is possible. The V call is TRBV5-1, the J call TRBJ1-1, with unresolved D. Germline lookup yields CDR1 SGHRS and CDR2 YFSETQ. The CDR3 length is 13 residues. CDR3 sequence: CASSSVEYTEAFF. The CDR3 DNA reads TGCGCCAGCAGTAGTGTAGAGTACACTGAGGCTTTCTTT. The full variable domain, completed using reference TRBV5-1 and TRBJ1-1, is KAGVTQTPRYLIKTRGQQVTLSCSPISGHRSVSWYQQTPGQGLQFLFEYFSETQRNKGNFPGRFSGRQFSNSRSEMNVSTLELGDSALYLCASSSVEYTEAFFGQGTRLTVV.

On this clonotype itself: This may come from a read error, since a much larger clone is one base off. The V and J genes are TRBV20-1 and TRBJ2-7; 8 nucleotides match TRBD1. With 0 bases clipped from V and 5 bases from J, the junction kept 15 bases outside the gene matches. This CDR3 has 17 residues. The germline V gene has CDR1 DFQATT and CDR2 SNEGSKA (reference sequence). The CDR3 spells CSARDLRGAPGGHEQYF. The CDR3 coding sequence is TGCAGTGCTAGAGATCTAAGAGGTGCCCCAGGGGGCCACGAGCAGTACTTC.

With respect to this clonotype: Possible read error: a much larger clone is one base away. The CDR3 region is CAGSQAGGPSREQFF. Written as DNA, the CDR3 is TGCGCCGGCAGCCAAGCGGGAGGGCCCTCGCGGGAGCAGTTCTTC. This chain joins TRBV4-3 and TRBJ2-1, with 10 bases aligning to TRBD2. CDR1 and CDR2 from the germline V gene are LGHNA and YSLEER. This CDR3 is built from 15 residues.

The chain carries TRBV4-3 and TRBJ2-1; the D gene is possibly TRBD2 (5 bases). V was trimmed by 0 bases and J by 8 bases, leaving 14 bases between them. The CDR3 loop spans 15 amino acids. Germline CDR1 is LGHNA and CDR2 is YSLEER. DNA of the CDR3: TGCGCCAGCAGCCAAGAGGTGGGAGAATGGTATGAGCAGTTCTTC. Its protein product is CASSQEVGEWYEQFF.

The rearrangement links TRBV2 to TRBJ1-2; possible D gene TRBD1, 6 bases. From germline, CDR1 is SNHLY and CDR2 FYNNEI. V lost 5 bases and J 2 bases, leaving 9 bases between the germline ends. CDR3 size: 13 residues. CDR3 protein: CASSWTVNYGYTF. The CDR3 DNA reads as TGTGCCAGCAGTTGGACAGTCAACTATGGCTACACCTTC.

This clonotype was seen a handful of times. The chain recombines TRBV20-1 with TRBJ2-7, with a tentative D call TRBD2 (5 bases). The CDR3 runs to 15 residues. V lost 0 bases to trimming and J lost 2 bases, with 14 bases between them. In germline, CDR1 is DFQATT, CDR2 SNEGSKA (reference sequence). This CDR3 reads CSARDLASPTYEQYF. The CDR3 bases are TGCAGTGCTAGAGATTTAGCGTCCCCCACCTACGAGCAGTACTTC.

The V call is TRBV5-1, the J call TRBJ2-1, with 12 bases identical to TRBD2. CDR3 length: 15 residues. Germline V lookup: CDR1 SGHRS, CDR2 YFSETQ. With 3 bases clipped from V and 9 bases from J, the junction kept 7 bases outside the gene matches. CDR3 amino acids: CASSSRTSGIVEQFF. The DNA for the CDR3 is TGCGCCAGCAGCTCGAGGACTAGCGGGATAGTTGAGCAGTTCTTC. The variable domain in full, completed from reference TRBV5-1 and TRBJ2-1, reads KAGVTQTPRYLIKTRGQQVTLSCSPISGHRSVSWYQQTPGQGLQFLFEYFSETQRNKGNFPGRFSGRQFSNSRSEMNVSTLELGDSALYLCASSSRTSGIVEQFFGPGTRLTVL.

The table lists this clonotype with a few counts. The chain recombines TRBV12-3 or TRBV12-4 with TRBJ2-5, with D possibly TRBD1 on 5 matching bases. The CDR3 contains 12 residues. V was clipped by 5 bases and J by 5 bases, with 9 bases between them. CDR3 sequence (DNA): TGTGCCAGCAGTCAAGGGGTTGAGACCCAGTACTTC. It codes for CASSQGVETQYF.